Below, 26 T cell receptor beta chains from the same sample are listed, as sequenced in a study of blood T cell repertoires in COVID-19. Produced via immunoSEQ multiplex PCR; TCRdb's table is partial and in-frame only. Among 100,000 to 150,000 clones listed, around nine tenths were seen once. Sequencing used peripheral blood. The source is a man aged 45 to 65 with COVID-19, enrolled during active disease.

The chain carries TRBV2 and TRBJ2-6; D is possibly TRBD2 (5 bases). This CDR3 has 14 amino acids. The V and J ends lost 6 bases and 4 bases respectively, with 10 bases between them. Germline CDR1 and CDR2: SNHLY and FYNNEI. CDR3 bases: TGTGCCAGCAGGGCCGGGAACGGGGCCAACGTCCTGACTTTC. Translated, it gives CASRAGNGANVLTF.

This rearrangement joins TRBV9 to TRBJ1-6, with 7 bases that match TRBD1. The length of the CDR3 is 14 residues. CDR1 and CDR2 (germline): SGDLS, YYNGEE. The J segment lost 9 bases and the V segment lost 6 bases, leaving 9 bases of the junction unmatched. The CDR3 sequence: CASTDRVYGSPLHF. The CDR3 DNA sequence: TGTGCCAGCACCGACAGGGTTTATGGTTCACCCCTCCACTTT. The full variable domain, completed using reference TRBV9 and TRBJ1-6, is DSGVTQTPKHLITATGQRVTLRCSPRSGDLSVYWYQQSLDQGLQFLIQYYNGEERAKGNILERFSAQQFPDLHSELNLSSLELGDSALYFCASTDRVYGSPLHFGNGTRLTVT.

The chain links TRBV29-1 to TRBJ2-1; 7 bases map to TRBD1. Germline V lookup: CDR1 SQVTM, CDR2 ANQGSEA. J lost 5 bases, V lost 2 bases, and 3 bases had no gene match. This CDR3 spans 13 amino acids. CDR3 protein: CSVERGQNNEQFF. The CDR3 DNA follows: TGCAGCGTTGAACGGGGACAGAACAATGAGCAGTTCTTC.

This rearrangement joins TRBV5-1 to TRBJ1-1; D remains unclear. The CDR3 extends over 14 amino acids. V lost 4 bases and J 1 base, leaving 11 bases between the germline ends. Germline CDR1 SGHRS, CDR2 YFSETQ. CDR3 region: CASSPLSENTEAFF. CDR3 DNA sequence: TGCGCCAGCAGCCCACTATCAGAGAACACTGAAGCTTTCTTT. The variable domain in full, completed from reference TRBV5-1 and TRBJ1-1, reads KAGVTQTPRYLIKTRGQQVTLSCSPISGHRSVSWYQQTPGQGLQFLFEYFSETQRNKGNFPGRFSGRQFSNSRSEMNVSTLELGDSALYLCASSPLSENTEAFFGQGTRLTVV.

The chain uses TRBV6-2 or TRBV6-3 and TRBJ1-5; 7 nucleotides agree with TRBD1. CDR1 is MNHEY and CDR2 is SVGEGT in the germline V gene. The junction had 9 bases not matched to a gene; V was cut back by 0 bases and J by 7 bases. This CDR3 is built from 16 residues. The CDR3 DNA is TGTGCCAGCAGTTACTCGTCTGCAGGAGGGGGCCAGCCCCAGCATTTT. This translates into CASSYSSAGGGQPQHF.

J is TRBJ2-2 and V is TRBV4-1; tentative D call: TRBD1 (6 bases). This CDR3 has 16 amino acids. Germline values: CDR1 MGHRA, CDR2 YSYEKL. The V and J ends lost 4 bases and 3 bases respectively, with 15 bases between them. The CDR3 sequence: CASSPKDRGHTGELFF. The CDR3 DNA is TGCGCCAGCAGCCCAAAGGACAGAGGCCACACCGGGGAGCTGTTTTTT.

The chain couples TRBV7-8 to TRBJ2-7; 7 positions agree with TRBD2. V shed 5 bases, J shed 7 bases, and the junction held 8 bases outside the gene matches. CDR3 length equals 13 residues. The germline gives CDR1 SGHVS, CDR2 FQNEAQ. The CDR3 bases are TGTGCCAGCAGCCGCACGGGGGGTTGGGAGCAGTACTTC. It specifies CASSRTGGWEQYF.

The rearrangement links TRBV10-3 to TRBJ2-3, with no clear D. The CDR3 runs 14 residues. V gave up 2 bases and J gave up 3 bases, with 9 bases separating them. Germline lookup yields CDR1 ENHRY and CDR2 SYGVKD. CDR3 sequence reads: CAISEDTVTDTQYF. The CDR3 DNA sequence: TGTGCCATCAGTGAGGATACAGTTACAGATACGCAGTATTTT.

This clone was observed once. J is TRBJ1-2 and V is TRBV15; a weak D match, TRBD1 (6 bases). V was clipped by 1 base and J by 8 bases, with 11 bases between them. The germline gives CDR1 LNHNV, CDR2 YYDKDF (reference sequence). This CDR3 contains 13 residues. CDR3 region: CATSRGNREGYTF. Here the CDR3 DNA reads TGTGCCACCAGCAGAGGGAACAGGGAGGGCTACACCTTC.

CDR3 nucleotide sequence: TGTGCCAGCACCCTTTTAGAGCTTTGCACAGATACGCAGTATTTT. Its protein is CASTLLELCTDTQYF. J is TRBJ2-3 and V is TRBV6-4; no clear D. CDR1 and CDR2 from the germline V gene are MRHNA and SNTAGT. The germline V and J ends were trimmed by 7 bases and 1 base, with 15 bases remaining between them. This CDR3 has 15 residues.

This chain joins TRBV27 and TRBJ1-6; possible D gene TRBD1, 5 bases. Germline V gene lookup returns CDR1 MNHEY and CDR2 SMNVEV (reference sequence). V was trimmed by 1 base and J by 7 bases, leaving 11 bases between them. CDR3 length equals 15 residues. The CDR3 nucleotides read TGTGCCAGCAGTTTATACCAGGGTGAGAATTCACCCCTCCACTTT. It codes for CASSLYQGENSPLHF.

The chain combines TRBV6-5 with TRBJ1-4, with D hard to call. V was trimmed by 7 bases and J by 6 bases, leaving 12 bases between them. CDR3 length: 13 amino acids. Per germline, CDR1 MNHEY and CDR2 SVGAGI. CDR3 amino acids: CASNREVYEKLFF. The CDR3 nucleotides read TGTGCCAGCAATAGAGAGGTCTATGAAAAACTGTTTTTT.

J is TRBJ2-3 and V is TRBV30; TRBD2 agrees at 11 bases. The CDR3 loop spans 14 amino acids. The ends lost 5 bases at V and 3 bases at J; junction bases unmatched: 4. Germline CDR1 is GTSNPN and CDR2 is SVGIG (reference sequence). CDR3 loop: CAWFLAGGTDTQYF. The CDR3 DNA sequence: TGTGCCTGGTTTCTAGCGGGAGGAACAGATACGCAGTATTTT.

V usage is TRBV19 and J usage is TRBJ1-2, with 12 positions matching TRBD1. The junction had 12 bases not matched to a gene; V was cut back by 7 bases and J by 3 bases. Germline CDR1 and CDR2: LNHDA and SQIVND (reference sequence). The length of the CDR3 is 17 residues. The CDR3 is CASTYSGTGGGYYGYTF. CDR3 DNA sequence: TGTGCCAGTACCTACTCCGGGACAGGGGGCGGCTACTATGGCTACACCTTC. The variable domain in full, with the rest retrieved from reference TRBV19 and TRBJ1-2, is DGGITQSPKYLFRKEGQNVTLSCEQNLNHDAMYWYRQDPGQGLRLIYYSQIVNDFQKGDIAEGYSVSREKKESFPLTVTSAQKNPTAFYLCASTYSGTGGGYYGYTFGSGTRLTVV.

This chain connects TRBV19 to TRBJ1-1; TRBD1 aligns across 9 bases. The junction had 7 bases not matched to a gene; V was cut back by 7 bases and J by 7 bases. Germline CDR1 reads LNHDA; CDR2 reads SQIVND (reference sequence). There are 13 residues in the CDR3. CDR3 DNA sequence: TGTGCCAGTACCACAGGGGGCCGGGGTGAAGCTTTCTTT. Protein sequence: CASTTGGRGEAFF.

J is TRBJ2-7 and V is TRBV6-5; 7 bases are a match to TRBD1. The germline V gene encodes CDR1 MNHEY and CDR2 SVGAGI. There are 13 residues in the CDR3. The V and J ends lost 8 bases and 4 bases, in that order; junction bases with no gene match: 8. CDR3 in amino acids: CASAPTRGYEQYV. The CDR3 bases are TGTGCCAGCGCCCCCACCAGGGGGTACGAGCAGTACGTC.

J is TRBJ1-1 and V is TRBV11-3, with D uncertain. Trimming pared 5 bases from V and 6 bases from J, leaving 13 bases between. CDR1 is SGHNT, CDR2 YENEEA, per germline. This CDR3 spans 13 amino acids. CDR3: CASSPNPRSEAFF. DNA for the CDR3: TGTGCCAGCAGCCCAAACCCCCGGTCTGAAGCTTTCTTT. Full variable domain (rest looked up from reference TRBV11-3 and TRBJ1-1): EAGVVQSPRYKIIEKKQPVAFWCNPISGHNTLYWYLQNLGQGPELLIRYENEEAVDDSQLPKDRFSAERLKGVDSTLKIQPAELGDSAVYLCASSPNPRSEAFFGQGTRLTVV.

The chain carries TRBV29-1 and TRBJ2-5, with 12 nucleotides matching TRBD1. The CDR3 spans 14 residues. Trimming removed 6 bases from V and 4 bases from J; junction bases left unmatched: 6. Germline CDR1 is SQVTM and CDR2 is ANQGSEA. CDR3 sequence (DNA): TGCAGCGTCCCCCGGGACAGGGGGCTAGAGACCCAGTACTTC. Translated: CSVPRDRGLETQYF.

The chain joins TRBV25-1 to TRBJ1-2, with 10 bases that match TRBD1. V trimming: 3 bases; J trimming: 3 bases; junction bases outside the gene matches: 7. The CDR3 loop spans 16 amino acids. Germline-derived CDR1 and CDR2 are MGHDK and SYGVNS. The CDR3 reads CASSDSGTGVYYGYTF. The CDR3 DNA reads as TGTGCCAGCAGTGACTCCGGGACAGGGGTGTACTATGGCTACACCTTC.

This chain connects TRBV30 to TRBJ2-7; 7 bases are a match to TRBD2. After removal of 4 bases from V and 7 bases from J, the junction contained 13 bases not matched to a gene. The CDR3 consists of 14 residues. Germline V gene sequence: CDR1 GTSNPN, CDR2 SVGIG (reference sequence). The CDR3 bases are TGTGCCTGGACCGGACTAGTGGGATTAGGTGAGCAGTACTTC. This codes for CAWTGLVGLGEQYF.

The genes are TRBV7-2 and TRBJ1-1; D not certain. The CDR3 has 13 residues. V lost 3 bases to trimming and J lost 7 bases, with 12 bases between them. CDR1 is SGHTA, CDR2 FQGNSA, per germline. The DNA for the CDR3 is TGTGCCAGCAGCTTTTACACCGTACGTGAAGCTTTCTTT. Translated: CASSFYTVREAFF.

The chain combines TRBV24-1 with TRBJ1-2; 8 bases agree with TRBD1. The J segment lost 6 bases and the V segment lost 5 bases, leaving 4 bases of the junction unmatched. Germline V gene sequence: CDR1 KGHDR, CDR2 SFDVKD. This CDR3 is 13 amino acids long. For the CDR3, the DNA is TGTGCCACCAGTGCTACGACAGGGGATGGCTACACCTTC. This gives the protein CATSATTGDGYTF.

V gene TRBV7-6 combines with J gene TRBJ2-3; 12 bases match TRBD2. Trimming cost V 0 bases and J 5 bases; bases outside gene matches: 12. CDR3 size: 19 residues. The germline CDR1 and CDR2 sequences are SGHVS and FNYEAQ. The CDR3 sequence is CASSLALNLAGGSGDTQYF. The CDR3 DNA sequence: TGTGCCAGCAGCTTAGCGCTTAATCTAGCGGGAGGGTCGGGAGATACGCAGTATTTT.

The chain recombines TRBV25-1 with TRBJ1-6; D is unclear. V dropped 4 bases and J dropped 4 bases, with 5 bases sitting between them. The V gene's germline CDR1 is MGHDK and CDR2 SYGVNS. CDR3 length: 13 amino acids. DNA for the CDR3: TGTGCCAGCAGTGTCAAATATAATTCACCCCTCCACTTT. Translating it yields CASSVKYNSPLHF.

This chain links TRBV7-9 with TRBJ2-6, with 9 bases fitting TRBD2. Trimming cost V 5 bases and J 0 bases; bases outside gene matches: 5. From germline, CDR1 is SEHNR and CDR2 FQNEAQ (reference sequence). This CDR3 is 17 amino acids long. CDR3 residues: CASSMGAGGSGANVLTF. The CDR3 region has the DNA TGTGCCAGCAGCATGGGAGCGGGAGGCTCTGGGGCCAACGTCCTGACTTTC.

V is TRBV9 and J is TRBJ1-1; the match to TRBD1 covers 7 bases. The trim removed 3 bases at V and 5 bases at J, leaving 10 bases unmatched. In germline, CDR1 is SGDLS, CDR2 YYNGEE. The CDR3 has 15 amino acids. Written as DNA, the CDR3 is TGTGCCAGCAGCGCCGAAACTACAGGGGAAACTGAAGCTTTCTTT. Translated, it gives CASSAETTGETEAFF.